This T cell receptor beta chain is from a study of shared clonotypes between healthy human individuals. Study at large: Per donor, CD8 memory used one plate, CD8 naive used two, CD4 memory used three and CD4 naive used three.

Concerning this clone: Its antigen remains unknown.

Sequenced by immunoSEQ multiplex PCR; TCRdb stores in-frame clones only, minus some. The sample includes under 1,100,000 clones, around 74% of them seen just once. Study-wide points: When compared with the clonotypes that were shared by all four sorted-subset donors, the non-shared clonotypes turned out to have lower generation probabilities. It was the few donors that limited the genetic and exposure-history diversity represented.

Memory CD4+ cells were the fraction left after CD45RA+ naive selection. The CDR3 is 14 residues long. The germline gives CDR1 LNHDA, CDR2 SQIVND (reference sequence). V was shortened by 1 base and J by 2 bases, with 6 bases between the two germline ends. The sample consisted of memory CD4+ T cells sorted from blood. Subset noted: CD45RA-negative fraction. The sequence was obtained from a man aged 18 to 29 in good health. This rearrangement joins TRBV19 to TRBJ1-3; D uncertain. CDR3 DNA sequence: TGTGCCAGTAGTATAGGGAATACTGGAAACACCATATATTTT. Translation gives CASSIGNTGNTIYF.